One and the same sample provided the 21 T cell receptor beta chains below, sequenced in a study of chemoradiotherapy in HPV16-positive cancers. Assay used: immunoSEQ multiplex PCR; TCRdb lists only in-frame clones, some missing. The repertoire holds 1,400 or so clones, with around 74% as singletons. This specimen was tumor tissue, taken from a patient who underwent chemoradiotherapy. The receptors were gathered from a human donor with HPV-associated anogenital cancer.

The chain employs TRBV29-1 and TRBJ2-7; D unclear. This CDR3 has 10 residues. Germline V gene lookup returns CDR1 SQVTM and CDR2 ANQGSEA. The V end lost 6 bases, the J end lost 6 bases, and 9 bases lay between the germline ends. CDR3 nucleotide sequence: TGCAGCGTCCTATCGCTCGAGCAGTACTTC. This codes for CSVLSLEQYF.

In DNA form, the CDR3 reads TGCAGCGCCAGCGGGCAGGGGGGCACAGATACGCAGTATTTT. Its protein is CSASGQGGTDTQYF. The genes are TRBV29-1 and TRBJ2-3, with D tentatively TRBD1 (7 bases). V shed 7 bases and J shed 1 base, with 15 bases lying between them. Germline V lookup: CDR1 SQVTM, CDR2 ANQGSEA. CDR3 length: 14 amino acids.

The chain carries TRBV28 and TRBJ1-6; D is undetermined. V lost 6 bases and J 6 bases, leaving 3 bases between the germline ends. There are 11 residues in the CDR3. CDR1 and CDR2 from the germline V gene are MDHEN and SYDVKM. DNA for the CDR3: TGTGCCAGCAGCTCTAATTCACCCCTCCACTTT. Its protein product is CASSSNSPLHF.

This sequence joins TRBV7-2 and TRBJ2-2; D not resolved. Germline CDR1 SGHTA, CDR2 FQGNSA. This CDR3 contains 12 residues. V was pared by 8 bases and J by 1 base, with 5 bases between. The CDR3 loop is CASGLNTGELFF. In nucleotides, the CDR3 is TGTGCCAGCGGGCTGAACACCGGGGAGCTGTTTTTT.

The chain employs TRBV4-2 and TRBJ1-6; no firm D call. CDR1 and CDR2 (germline): LGHNA, YNFKEQ. This CDR3 comprises 13 residues. V shed 0 bases and J shed 8 bases, with 5 bases lying between them. In nucleotides, the CDR3 is TGTGCCAGCAGCCAAGATATGGATTCACCCCTCCACTTT. It yields the protein CASSQDMDSPLHF.

This rearrangement joins TRBV9 to TRBJ2-3; TRBD2 aligns across 11 bases. V lost 3 bases to trimming and J lost 0 bases; unmatched junction nucleotides: 6. Germline-derived CDR1 and CDR2 are SGDLS and YYNGEE. The CDR3 has 17 residues. CDR3: CASSAEGLADSTDTQYF. CDR3 nucleotides: TGTGCCAGCAGCGCCGAGGGACTAGCGGATAGCACAGATACGCAGTATTTT.

CDR3 in amino acids: CASTQRGRGDNEQFF. The DNA for the CDR3 is TGTGCCAGTACCCAAAGAGGGCGGGGGGACAATGAGCAGTTCTTC. The rearrangement joins TRBV19 to TRBJ2-1; 8 nucleotides agree with TRBD2. The CDR3 spans 15 residues. Losses at the gene ends were 7 bases for V and 5 bases for J; bases not matched to a gene: 10. The V gene's germline CDR1 is LNHDA and CDR2 SQIVND (reference sequence).

This clone appeared a few times. The gene calls are TRBV9 and TRBJ2-7, with TRBD1 matching 9 bases. The CDR3 has 16 residues. Germline CDR1 is SGDLS and CDR2 is YYNGEE. The V segment lost 0 bases and the J segment 1 base; nucleotides outside the gene matches: 5. The CDR3 DNA is TGTGCCAGCAGCGTAGGGGGACAGGGACGATCCTACGAGCAGTACTTC. Translated, it gives CASSVGGQGRSYEQYF.

The chain joins TRBV14 to TRBJ1-1, with TRBD1 matching 10 bases. This CDR3 has 15 residues. Germline V gene data show CDR1 as SGHDN and CDR2 as FVKESK. Trimming cost V 6 bases and J 3 bases; bases outside gene matches: 7. The CDR3, as DNA: TGTGCCAGCAGGCTGACAGGGGGCGGTTACACTGAAGCTTTCTTT. Protein sequence: CASRLTGGGYTEAFF.

This chain connects TRBV19 to TRBJ1-1, with 8 bases that match TRBD1. J lost 2 bases, V lost 8 bases, and 4 bases had no gene match. Germline V gene sequence: CDR1 LNHDA, CDR2 SQIVND (reference sequence). The CDR3 is 13 residues long. The CDR3 coding sequence is TGTGCCAGTGGTGACAGGGGAAACACTGAAGCTTTCTTT. It yields the protein CASGDRGNTEAFF.

This clone was seen a handful of times. The rearrangement uses TRBV19 and TRBJ1-1; D is perhaps TRBD1 (5 bases). Trimming took off 4 bases at V and 1 base at J, with 10 bases between the two ends. Germline V gives CDR1 LNHDA, CDR2 SQIVND (reference sequence). The CDR3 spans 14 residues. The CDR3 protein is CASSTLGANTEAFF. The CDR3, as DNA: TGTGCCAGTAGTACCCTCGGGGCGAACACTGAAGCTTTCTTT. The full variable domain, completed using reference TRBV19 and TRBJ1-1, is DGGITQSPKYLFRKEGQNVTLSCEQNLNHDAMYWYRQDPGQGLRLIYYSQIVNDFQKGDIAEGYSVSREKKESFPLTVTSAQKNPTAFYLCASSTLGANTEAFFGQGTRLTVV.

The chain couples TRBV10-3 to TRBJ1-2, with a weak D call TRBD1 (5 bases). V lost 7 bases and J lost 6, with 15 bases in between. CDR1 is ENHRY, CDR2 SYGVKD, per germline. This CDR3 has 13 amino acids. The CDR3: CAIKTDSPNGYTF. In DNA form, the CDR3 reads TGTGCCATCAAGACAGACAGCCCGAATGGCTACACCTTC.

V and J are TRBV7-2 and TRBJ2-2; D is uncertain. Trimming took off 5 bases at V and 0 bases at J, with 7 bases between the two ends. The CDR3 loop spans 14 amino acids. Germline V gives CDR1 SGHTA, CDR2 FQGNSA. CDR3 loop: CASSRLANTGELFF. The CDR3 nucleotides are TGTGCCAGCAGCCGCCTCGCGAACACCGGGGAGCTGTTTTTT.

Regarding this clone: At the DNA level, this CDR3 is encoded by other sequences in the same sample as well. The rearrangement joins TRBV5-1 to TRBJ2-5, with D maybe TRBD2 (5 bases). CDR3 length: 12 residues. Germline V gene data show CDR1 as SGHRS and CDR2 as YFSETQ. Trimming stripped 4 bases from V and 2 bases from J, with 6 bases between. CDR3 in amino acids: CASSRGQETQYF. In DNA form, the CDR3 reads TGCGCCAGCAGCCGGGGTCAAGAGACCCAGTACTTC.

The V gene is TRBV9, the J gene TRBJ2-1; D might be TRBD1 (6 bases). There are 15 residues in the CDR3. Germline V gives CDR1 SGDLS, CDR2 YYNGEE. V shed 0 bases and J shed 1 base, with 8 bases lying between them. The CDR3 is CASSVEDSSYNEQFF. The DNA of the CDR3 is TGTGCCAGCAGCGTAGAGGACAGTTCCTACAATGAGCAGTTCTTC. The full variable domain, completed using reference TRBV9 and TRBJ2-1, is DSGVTQTPKHLITATGQRVTLRCSPRSGDLSVYWYQQSLDQGLQFLIQYYNGEERAKGNILERFSAQQFPDLHSELNLSSLELGDSALYFCASSVEDSSYNEQFFGPGTRLTVL.

This clone came up a few times. The chain is built from TRBV7-2 and TRBJ2-2; the match to TRBD1 covers 9 bases. CDR1 and CDR2 from the germline V gene are SGHTA and FQGNSA. V was pared by 8 bases and J by 3 bases, with 7 bases of the junction left unmatched. The CDR3 runs to 15 residues. The CDR3 here is CASRRDRADTGELFF. The DNA of the CDR3 is TGTGCCAGCCGCCGGGACAGGGCTGACACCGGGGAGCTGTTTTTT.

The V call is TRBV19, the J call TRBJ2-2; D is undetermined. Trimming pared 4 bases from V and 2 bases from J, leaving 5 bases between. Germline V lookup: CDR1 LNHDA, CDR2 SQIVND (reference sequence). This CDR3 is 13 amino acids long. The CDR3 bases are TGTGCCAGTAGTAATCCCAACACCGGGGAGCTGTTTTTT. It encodes CASSNPNTGELFF.

The V gene is TRBV7-2, the J gene TRBJ1-4; the match to TRBD1 covers 7 bases. V dropped 4 bases and J dropped 4; count of bases not matched to a gene: 3. The CDR3 is made up of 14 amino acids. Germline loops: CDR1 SGHTA, CDR2 FQGNSA. The CDR3 nucleotides read TGTGCCAGCAGCTCCAGGGGGATTAATGAAAAACTGTTTTTT. Translating it yields CASSSRGINEKLFF.

This clone was seen only a few times. The rearrangement uses TRBV28 and TRBJ2-2, with D uncertain. The V and J ends lost 1 base and 3 bases respectively, with 9 bases between them. Germline V lookup: CDR1 MDHEN, CDR2 SYDVKM. The length of the CDR3 is 15 residues. As DNA, the CDR3 is TGTGCCAGCAGTTTATTGGCTAGGGACACCGGGGAGCTGTTTTTT. Translation: CASSLLARDTGELFF.

The genes are TRBV6-1 and TRBJ1-1, with 8 bases identical to TRBD1. With 6 bases clipped from V and 10 bases from J, the junction kept 4 bases outside the gene matches. Per the germline V gene, CDR1 is MNHNS and CDR2 is SASEGT. This CDR3 spans 11 amino acids. The CDR3 reads CASRTTGGAFF. The CDR3 coding sequence is TGTGCCAGCAGAACCACAGGGGGAGCTTTCTTT.

The chain combines TRBV28 with TRBJ1-6; unclear D gene. Germline V gene sequence: CDR1 MDHEN, CDR2 SYDVKM. This CDR3 is built from 17 residues. V lost 3 bases and J 0 bases, leaving 12 bases between the germline ends. The CDR3 nucleotides are TGTGCCAGCAGTTTCATTGGGGTCAGCTCCTATAATTCACCCCTCCACTTT. Translated: CASSFIGVSSYNSPLHF.